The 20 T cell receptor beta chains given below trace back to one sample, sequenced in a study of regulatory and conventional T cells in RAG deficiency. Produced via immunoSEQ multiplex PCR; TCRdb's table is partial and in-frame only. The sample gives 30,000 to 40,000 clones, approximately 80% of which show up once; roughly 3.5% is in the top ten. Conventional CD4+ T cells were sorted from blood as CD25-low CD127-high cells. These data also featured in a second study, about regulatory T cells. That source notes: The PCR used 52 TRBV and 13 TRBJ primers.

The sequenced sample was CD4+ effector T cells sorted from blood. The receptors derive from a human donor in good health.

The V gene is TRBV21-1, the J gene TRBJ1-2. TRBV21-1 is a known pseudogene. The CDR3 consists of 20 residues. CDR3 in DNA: TGTGCCAGCAGAGAAAGTGGGGGTGTTAGGTCAGGAGACTATAACTATGGCTACACCTTC. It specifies CASRESGGVRSGDYNYGYTF.

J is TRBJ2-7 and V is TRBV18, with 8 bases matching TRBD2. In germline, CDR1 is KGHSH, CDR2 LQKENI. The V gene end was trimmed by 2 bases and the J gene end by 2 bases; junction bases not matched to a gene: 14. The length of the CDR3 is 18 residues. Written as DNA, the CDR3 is TGTGCCAGCTCACCATTTGCCAGCGGGGGTGGGGAGACCTACGAGCAGTACTTC. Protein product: CASSPFASGGGETYEQYF. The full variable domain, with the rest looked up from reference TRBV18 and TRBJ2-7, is NAGVMQNPRHLVRRRGQEARLRCSPMKGHSHVYWYRQLPEEGLKFMVYLQKENIIDESGMPKERFSAEFPKEGPSILRIQQVVRGDSAAYFCASSPFASGGGETYEQYFGPGTRLTVT.

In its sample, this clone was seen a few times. CDR3 amino acids: CASSLRSNQPQHF. The CDR3 DNA reads TGTGCCAGCAGCTTAAGAAGCAATCAGCCCCAGCATTTT. The chain joins TRBV7-8 to TRBJ1-5, with D unresolved. This CDR3 is built from 13 residues. The V end was cut by 2 bases, the J end by 1 base, with 3 bases between. Germline V gene lookup returns CDR1 SGHVS and CDR2 FQNEAQ.

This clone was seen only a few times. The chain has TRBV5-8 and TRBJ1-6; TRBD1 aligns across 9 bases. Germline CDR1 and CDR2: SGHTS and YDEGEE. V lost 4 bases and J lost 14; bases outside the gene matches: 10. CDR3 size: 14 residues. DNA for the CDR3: TGTGCCAGCAGCAAGGGACAGGGCCCTTGGGCCCTCCACTTT. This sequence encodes CASSKGQGPWALHF.

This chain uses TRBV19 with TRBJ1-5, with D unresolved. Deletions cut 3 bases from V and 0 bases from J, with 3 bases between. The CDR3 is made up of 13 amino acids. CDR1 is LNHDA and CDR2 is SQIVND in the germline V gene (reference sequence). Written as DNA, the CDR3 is TGTGCCAGTAGTATGGATAGCAATCAGCCCCAGCATTTT. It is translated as CASSMDSNQPQHF.

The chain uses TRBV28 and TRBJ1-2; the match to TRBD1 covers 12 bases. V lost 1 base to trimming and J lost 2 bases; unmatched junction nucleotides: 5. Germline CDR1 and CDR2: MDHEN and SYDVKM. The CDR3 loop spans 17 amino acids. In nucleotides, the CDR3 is TGTGCCAGCAGTTTATCGGTGGGGACAGGGGGCAACTATGGCTACACCTTC. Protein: CASSLSVGTGGNYGYTF.

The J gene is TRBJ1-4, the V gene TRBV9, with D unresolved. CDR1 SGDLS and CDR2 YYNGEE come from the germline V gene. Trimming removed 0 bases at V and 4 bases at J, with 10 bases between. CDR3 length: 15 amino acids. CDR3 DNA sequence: TGTGCCAGCAGCGTAGAGGCAGCAGTTAATGAAAAACTGTTTTTT. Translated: CASSVEAAVNEKLFF.

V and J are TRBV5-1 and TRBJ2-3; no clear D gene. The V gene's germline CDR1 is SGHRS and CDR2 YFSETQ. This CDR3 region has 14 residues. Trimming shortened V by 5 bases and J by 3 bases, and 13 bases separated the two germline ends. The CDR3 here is CASSLRSRTDTQYF. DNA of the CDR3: TGCGCCAGCAGTTTACGTTCCCGGACAGATACGCAGTATTTT.

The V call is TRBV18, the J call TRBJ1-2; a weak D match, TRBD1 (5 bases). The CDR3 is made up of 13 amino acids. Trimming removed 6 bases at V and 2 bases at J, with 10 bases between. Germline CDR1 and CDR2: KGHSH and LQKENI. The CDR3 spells CASSPAGNYGYTF. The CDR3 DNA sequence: TGTGCCAGCTCCCCCGCAGGGAACTATGGCTACACCTTC.

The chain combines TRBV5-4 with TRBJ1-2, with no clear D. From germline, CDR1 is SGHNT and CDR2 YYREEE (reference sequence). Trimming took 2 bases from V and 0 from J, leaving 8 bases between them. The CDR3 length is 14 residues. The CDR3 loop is CASSFGGSNYGYTF. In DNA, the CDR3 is TGTGCCAGCAGCTTCGGAGGGTCTAACTATGGCTACACCTTC.

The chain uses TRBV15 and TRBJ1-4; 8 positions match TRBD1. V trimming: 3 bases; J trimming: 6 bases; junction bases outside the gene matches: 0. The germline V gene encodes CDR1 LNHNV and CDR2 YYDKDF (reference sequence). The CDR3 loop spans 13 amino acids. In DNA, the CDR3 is TGTGCCACCAGCAGGACAGGGGATGAAAAACTGTTTTTT. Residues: CATSRTGDEKLFF. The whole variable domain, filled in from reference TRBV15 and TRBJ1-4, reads DAMVIQNPRYQVTQFGKPVTLSCSQTLNHNVMYWYQQKSSQAPKLLFHYYDKDFNNEADTPDNFQSRRPNTSFCFLDIRSPGLGDTAMYLCATSRTGDEKLFFGSGTQLSVL.

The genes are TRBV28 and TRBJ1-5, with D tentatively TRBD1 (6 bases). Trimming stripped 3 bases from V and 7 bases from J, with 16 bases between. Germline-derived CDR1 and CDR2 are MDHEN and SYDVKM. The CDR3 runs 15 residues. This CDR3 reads CASSFLVGGTQPQHF. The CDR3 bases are TGTGCCAGCAGTTTTCTAGTGGGGGGCACCCAGCCCCAGCATTTT. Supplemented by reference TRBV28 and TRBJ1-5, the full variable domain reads DVKVTQSSRYLVKRTGEKVFLECVQDMDHENMFWYRQDPGLGLRLIYFSYDVKMKEKGDIPEGYSVSREKKERFSLILESASTNQTSMYLCASSFLVGGTQPQHFGDGTRLSIL.

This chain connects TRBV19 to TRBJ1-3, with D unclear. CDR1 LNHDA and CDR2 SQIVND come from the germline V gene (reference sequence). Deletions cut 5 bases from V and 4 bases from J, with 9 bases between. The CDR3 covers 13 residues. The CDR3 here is CASSSMGGNTIYF. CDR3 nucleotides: TGTGCCAGTAGTTCGATGGGGGGAAACACCATATATTTT.

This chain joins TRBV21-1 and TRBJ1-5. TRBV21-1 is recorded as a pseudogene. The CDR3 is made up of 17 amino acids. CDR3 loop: CASSKSLSVYSNQPQHF. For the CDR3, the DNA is TGTGCCAGCAGCAAATCACTGAGCGTCTATAGCAATCAGCCCCAGCATTTT.

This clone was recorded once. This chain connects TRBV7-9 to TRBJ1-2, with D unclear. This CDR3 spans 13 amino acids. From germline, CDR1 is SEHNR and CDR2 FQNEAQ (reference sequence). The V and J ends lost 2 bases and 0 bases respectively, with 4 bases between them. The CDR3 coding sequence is TGTGCCAGCAGCTTAACGGCTAACTATGGCTACACCTTC. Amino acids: CASSLTANYGYTF.

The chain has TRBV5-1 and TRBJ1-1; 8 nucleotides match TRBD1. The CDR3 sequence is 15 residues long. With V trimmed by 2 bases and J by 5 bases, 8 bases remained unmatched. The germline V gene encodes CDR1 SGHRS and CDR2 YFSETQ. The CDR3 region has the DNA TGCGCCAGCAGCTTAGACCCAGGGGGCCTGACTGAAGCTTTCTTT. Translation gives CASSLDPGGLTEAFF.

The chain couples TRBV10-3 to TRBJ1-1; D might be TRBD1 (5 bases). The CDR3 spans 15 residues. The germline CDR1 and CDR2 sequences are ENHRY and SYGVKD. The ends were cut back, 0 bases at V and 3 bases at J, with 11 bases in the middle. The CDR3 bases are TGTGCCATCAGTGAGTCCAGGGACTGGGACACTGAAGCTTTCTTT. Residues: CAISESRDWDTEAFF.

CDR3: CASSRREMNTEAFF. The CDR3, as DNA: TGTGCCAGCAGTCGACGGGAAATGAACACTGAAGCTTTCTTT. V is TRBV6-6 and J is TRBJ1-1; no clear D. The germline V gene encodes CDR1 MNHNY and CDR2 SVGAGI (reference sequence). The CDR3 runs 14 residues. The ends were cut back, 5 bases at V and 0 bases at J, with 10 bases in the middle.

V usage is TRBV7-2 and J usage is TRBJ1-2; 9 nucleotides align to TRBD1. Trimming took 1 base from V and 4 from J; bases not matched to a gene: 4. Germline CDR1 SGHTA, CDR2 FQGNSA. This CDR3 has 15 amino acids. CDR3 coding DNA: TGTGCCAGCAGCTTAGGGGGACAGGGTAGCTATGGCTACACCTTC. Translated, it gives CASSLGGQGSYGYTF.

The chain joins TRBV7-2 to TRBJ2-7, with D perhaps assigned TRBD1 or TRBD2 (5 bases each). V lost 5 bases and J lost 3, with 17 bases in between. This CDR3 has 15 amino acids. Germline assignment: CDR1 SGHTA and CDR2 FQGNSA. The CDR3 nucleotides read TGTGCCAGCAGCGCAACTCCTGGGGGTTTCTACGAGCAGTACTTC. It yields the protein CASSATPGGFYEQYF.